This is a list of T cell receptor beta chains from one sample in a study of blood T cell repertoires in COVID-19. Sequencing was performed with immunoSEQ multiplex PCR; in TCRdb, only in-frame clones are kept and a portion is missing. The top ten hold approximately 10% of the sample, which has 56,000 or so clones, about 85% seen once. The sequencing sample was made of peripheral blood. Receptor source: a human donor in a cohort sampled during active COVID-19. Each CDR3 is given with its conserved first and last residue. The D gene is left open where the match is weak. Some rows mark clone size as missing; the rest say once, few, many or name a class of expanded clone.

TRBJ1-5	.	.	TRBV2	TGTGCCAGCAGTGGGACAGTAGCTAGCAATCAGCCCCAGCATTTT	CASSGTVASNQPQHF
TRBJ2-7	.	TRBD2	TRBV5-6	TGTGCCAGCAGCCATCTAGCGGGAGGGGCCTACGAGCAGTACTTC	CASSHLAGGAYEQYF
TRBJ2-1	once	.	TRBV7-9	TGTGCCAGCAGCTCTCTGGCGGGCCCGGAGCAGTTCTTC	CASSSLAGPEQFF
TRBJ1-1	.	.	TRBV3-1/TRBV3-2	TGTGCCAGCAGCCAAGTGTCAGGCACTGAAGCTTTCTTT	CASSQVSGTEAFF
TRBJ1-5	.	TRBD1	TRBV7-8	TGTGCCAGCAGCCCACGGGACAGGGACCAGCCCCAGCATTTT	CASSPRDRDQPQHF
TRBJ2-1	.	TRBD2	TRBV29-1	TGCAGCGCCGGGGGGAATGGTTACAATGAGCAGTTCTTC	CSAGGNGYNEQFF
TRBJ2-1	.	TRBD2	TRBV14	TGTGCCAGCAGCCAACAACCGGGACTAGCGGGAGTCGTAAGGGGTGAGCAGTTCTTC	CASSQQPGLAGVVRGEQFF
TRBJ2-7	many	TRBD2	TRBV9	TGTGCCAGCAGCCCCGGGACTAGCGGGTCGTACTACGAGCAGTACTTC	CASSPGTSGSYYEQYF
TRBJ2-2	.	TRBD2	TRBV19	TGTGCCAGTAGTAGACTAGCGGGAGACACCGGGGAGCTGTTTTTT	CASSRLAGDTGELFF
TRBJ2-2	.	TRBD1	TRBV5-1	TGCGCCAGCTGTTTCCAGGGGGCGTGGACCGGGGAGCTGTTTTTT	CASCFQGAWTGELFF
TRBJ2-1	once	.	TRBV10-1	TGCGCCAGCAGTGATGGACACGGACGTCTTGACCAGTTCTTC	CASSDGHGRLDQFF
TRBJ2-3	.	TRBD2	TRBV4-2	TGTGCCAGCAGCCAATCCCAGGCGGGAGCTGGCACAGATACGCAGTATTTT	CASSQSQAGAGTDTQYF
TRBJ1-6	.	.	TRBV18	TGTGCCAGCTCACCCACACCTCGGGATTCACCCCTCCACTTT	CASSPTPRDSPLHF
TRBJ2-3	.	TRBD2	TRBV24-1	TGTGCCACCAGTCGAGCGGGAGGCCGGGCAGATACGCAGTATTTT	CATSRAGGRADTQYF
TRBJ1-5	.	.	TRBV4-1	TGCGCCAGCAGCCAAGTCCTTAGCAATCAGCCCCAGCATTTT	CASSQVLSNQPQHF
TRBJ1-3	.	.	TRBV19	TGTGCCAGTAGTCCCGGACAGTCGCGAACTGGAAACACCATATATTTT	CASSPGQSRTGNTIYF
TRBJ1-4	.	.	TRBV18	TGTGCCAGCTCGCGCAATCGACAGACAACTAATGAAAAACTGTTTTTT	CASSRNRQTTNEKLFF
TRBJ2-2	.	TRBD2	TRBV20-1	TGCAGTGCTAGTCTAGCGGGAGGGCCAGACACCGGGGAGCTGTTTTTT	CSASLAGGPDTGELFF
TRBJ1-2	.	.	TRBV5-1	TGCGCCAGCAGCTTGGGGCAGGCCGATATTTTCTCGGGCTACACCTTC	CASSLGQADIFSGYTF
TRBJ2-7	few	TRBD2	TRBV4-3	TGCGCCAGCAGCCAGGGGCGGGGGGACGAGCAGTACTTC	CASSQGRGDEQYF
TRBJ2-7	once	.	TRBV28	TGTGCCACCGCAGGAGAGGGCTACGAGCAGTACTTC	CATAGEGYEQYF
TRBJ1-1	.	.	TRBV6-2/TRBV6-3	TGTGCCAGCAGTTACTCCACCGGGACACAGAACACTGAAGCTTTCTTT	CASSYSTGTQNTEAFF
TRBJ2-7	.	.	TRBV28	TGTGCCAGCAGTTTCAGCGGAATCCCCTACGAGCAGTACTTC	CASSFSGIPYEQYF
TRBJ2-5	.	TRBD2	TRBV7-9	TGTGCCAGCAGCTGGACTAGCGGGAGAAGAGAGACCCAGTACTTC	CASSWTSGRRETQYF
TRBJ1-5	.	TRBD1	TRBV9	TGTGCCAGCAGCGTAGGGGGACAGGTCGGTCAGCCCCAGCATTTT	CASSVGGQVGQPQHF
TRBJ1-4	.	.	TRBV2	TGTGCCAGCAGTGATGTTGGGCAGGGAGGTGAAAAACTGTTTTTT	CASSDVGQGGEKLFF
TRBJ2-1	.	TRBD2	TRBV18	TGTGCCAGCTCACCACCGGCCCAGCGGGAGAGGCAGTTCTTC	CASSPPAQRERQFF
TRBJ2-7	medium-sized	TRBD1	TRBV28	TGTGCCAGCAGTCCACCGTGGACAGGCTACGAGCAGTACTTC	CASSPPWTGYEQYF
TRBJ1-4	.	.	TRBV5-6	TGTGCCAGCACCTGGTCGGAACAGAATAATGAAAAACTGTTTTTT	CASTWSEQNNEKLFF
TRBJ1-1	.	TRBD1	TRBV30	TGTGCCTGGAGTCCTCCTGACAGGGGGGGCACTGAAGCTTTCTTT	CAWSPPDRGGTEAFF
TRBJ1-2	.	.	TRBV28	TGTGCCAGCAGTTTACAGGGGCCCTATGGCTACACCTTC	CASSLQGPYGYTF
TRBJ2-5	.	TRBD1	TRBV7-6	TGTGCCAGCAGCTTAGTGGCCCAATCCGGGACAGGGGGCCGAGAGACCCAGTACTTC	CASSLVAQSGTGGRETQYF
TRBJ1-5	.	TRBD1	TRBV6-6	TGTGCCAGCAGTTACTTACAGGGGGACGTTCAGCCCCAGCATTTT	CASSYLQGDVQPQHF
TRBJ1-2	.	.	TRBV30	TGTGCCTGGCTGACAGTTTATGGCTACACCTTC	CAWLTVYGYTF
TRBJ2-1	few	TRBD2	TRBV5-4	TGTGCCAGCAGCTTCGCGGGAGCCAGGGACAATGAGCAGTTCTTC	CASSFAGARDNEQFF
TRBJ1-2	.	.	TRBV10-3	TGTGCCATCAGTGAAGGGGTTAGGGACTATGGCTACACCTTC	CAISEGVRDYGYTF